This is a list of T cell receptor beta chains from one sample in a study of blood T cells in healthy people across ages. TCRdb passed the 5' RACE reads through MiXCR, listing each CDR3 protein once. The sample contains some 320,000 distinct CDR3 sequences, about 25% of which appear only once. The material sequenced was blood. These receptors all come from a woman in her seventies in good health. Each CDR3 is given with its conserved first and last residue. The D gene is left open where the match is weak. Expanded clones are given a class, and other clones once, few, many or no size at all.

j_call: TRBJ2-5
clone_size: -
v_call: TRBV10-3
d_call: TRBD1
cdr3_aa: CAIRSDREGETQYF
cdr3_nt: TGTGCGATCCGGTCGGACAGGGAAGGAGAGACCCAGTACTTC

j_call: TRBJ2-1
clone_size: -
v_call: TRBV7-2
d_call: -
cdr3_aa: CASSFIVPSHEQFF
cdr3_nt: TGTGCCAGCAGCTTCATAGTCCCGAGCCATGAGCAGTTCTTC

j_call: TRBJ2-5
clone_size: -
v_call: TRBV5-1
d_call: -
cdr3_aa: CASSLDTGSQETQYF
cdr3_nt: TGCGCCAGCAGCTTGGATACAGGGAGCCAAGAGACCCAGTACTTC

j_call: TRBJ2-5
clone_size: few
v_call: TRBV11-2
d_call: TRBD2
cdr3_aa: CASSLGAREGGETQYF
cdr3_nt: TGTGCCAGCAGCTTAGGTGCGCGGGAGGGCGGAGAGACCCAGTACTTC

j_call: TRBJ2-1
clone_size: few
v_call: TRBV5-1
d_call: TRBD2
cdr3_aa: CASSLLLAGDGNNEQFF
cdr3_nt: TGCGCCAGCAGCTTGCTCTTAGCGGGAGATGGAAATAATGAGCAGTTCTTC

j_call: TRBJ2-2
clone_size: -
v_call: TRBV7-8
d_call: -
cdr3_aa: CASSSSVVGRVTGELFF
cdr3_nt: TGTGCCAGCAGCTCATCGGTGGTGGGACGCGTCACCGGGGAGCTGTTTTTT

j_call: TRBJ2-6
clone_size: -
v_call: TRBV6-1
d_call: -
cdr3_aa: CASSEALRAGANVLTF
cdr3_nt: TGTGCCAGCAGTGAAGCCCTCAGGGCTGGGGCCAACGTCCTGACTTTC

j_call: TRBJ2-7
clone_size: -
v_call: TRBV11-2
d_call: -
cdr3_aa: CASSLFGDDYEQYF
cdr3_nt: TGTGCCAGCAGCTTATTCGGTGACGACTACGAGCAGTACTTC

j_call: TRBJ2-5
clone_size: -
v_call: TRBV4-3
d_call: TRBD1
cdr3_aa: CASSQGRDRGRETQYF
cdr3_nt: TGCGCCAGCAGCCAAGGCCGGGACAGGGGAAGAGAGACCCAGTACTTC

j_call: TRBJ1-4
clone_size: -
v_call: TRBV20-1
d_call: -
cdr3_aa: CSARGAVEKLFF
cdr3_nt: TGCAGTGCTAGGGGGGCTGTAGAAAAACTGTTTTTT

j_call: TRBJ1-2
clone_size: -
v_call: TRBV18
d_call: -
cdr3_aa: CASSPRTAYGYTF
cdr3_nt: TGTGCCAGCTCACCGCGGACAGCCTATGGCTACACCTTC

j_call: TRBJ2-5
clone_size: many
v_call: TRBV20-1
d_call: TRBD1
cdr3_aa: CSAEDRGETQYF
cdr3_nt: TGCAGTGCCGAGGACAGGGGAGAGACCCAGTACTTC

j_call: TRBJ2-1
clone_size: few
v_call: TRBV28
d_call: -
cdr3_aa: CASSLSSAGRYNEQFF
cdr3_nt: TGTGCCAGCAGTTTAAGTTCGGCGGGAAGGTACAATGAGCAGTTCTTC

j_call: TRBJ1-4
clone_size: -
v_call: TRBV7-2
d_call: -
cdr3_aa: CASSTPDRSNEKLFF
cdr3_nt: TGTGCCAGCAGCACTCCGGACCGTTCAAATGAAAAACTGTTTTTT

j_call: TRBJ2-1
clone_size: -
v_call: TRBV7-2
d_call: TRBD2
cdr3_aa: CASSPRDGGGNEQFF
cdr3_nt: TGTGCCAGCAGCCCCCGTGATGGGGGGGGGAATGAGCAGTTCTTC

j_call: TRBJ2-6
clone_size: -
v_call: TRBV20-1
d_call: -
cdr3_aa: CSARPGASVLTF
cdr3_nt: TGCAGTGCCCGCCCTGGGGCCAGCGTCCTGACTTTC

j_call: TRBJ1-1
clone_size: -
v_call: TRBV18
d_call: -
cdr3_aa: CASSPGVTETEAFF
cdr3_nt: TGTGCCAGCTCACCCGGGGTGACAGAGACTGAAGCTTTCTTT

j_call: TRBJ2-5
clone_size: -
v_call: TRBV5-6
d_call: -
cdr3_aa: CASSLVRDQGETQYF
cdr3_nt: TGTGCCAGCAGCTTGGTCCGGGACCAAGGGGAGACCCAGTACTTC

j_call: TRBJ1-5
clone_size: -
v_call: TRBV21-1
d_call: -
cdr3_aa: CASSKQVQPQHF
cdr3_nt: TGTGCCAGCAGCAAACAGGTTCAGCCCCAGCATTTT

j_call: TRBJ1-2
clone_size: many
v_call: TRBV29-1
d_call: -
cdr3_aa: CSVEDRGDYGYTF
cdr3_nt: TGCAGCGTTGAAGATAGGGGGGACTATGGCTACACCTTC

j_call: TRBJ1-1
clone_size: -
v_call: TRBV7-8
d_call: TRBD1
cdr3_aa: CASSLDRATEAFF
cdr3_nt: TGTGCCAGCAGCTTGGACAGGGCTACTGAAGCTTTCTTT

j_call: TRBJ2-5
clone_size: many
v_call: TRBV28
d_call: -
cdr3_aa: CASSLTGNQETQYF
cdr3_nt: TGTGCCAGCAGTTTGACCGGGAATCAAGAGACCCAGTACTTC

j_call: TRBJ2-2
clone_size: many
v_call: TRBV11-2
d_call: TRBD2
cdr3_aa: CASSLLASNTGELFF
cdr3_nt: TGTGCCAGCAGTTTACTAGCGAGTAACACCGGGGAGCTGTTTTTT

j_call: TRBJ2-3
clone_size: -
v_call: TRBV20-1
d_call: -
cdr3_aa: CSVGLTGTLGQNTQYF
cdr3_nt: TGCAGTGTGGGGTTAACCGGGACCTTGGGGCAAAATACGCAGTATTTT

j_call: TRBJ2-7
clone_size: -
v_call: TRBV2
d_call: TRBD2
cdr3_aa: CASSERSGAYEQYF
cdr3_nt: TGTGCCAGCAGTGAACGTAGCGGGGCCTACGAGCAGTACTTC

j_call: TRBJ2-3
clone_size: -
v_call: TRBV21-1
d_call: -
cdr3_aa: CASSAGTSGTDTQYF
cdr3_nt: TGTGCCAGCAGCGCCGGGACTAGCGGTACAGATACGCAGTATTTT

j_call: TRBJ2-1
clone_size: -
v_call: TRBV28
d_call: TRBD2
cdr3_aa: CASRTSGRGNEQFF
cdr3_nt: TGTGCCAGCAGGACTAGCGGGAGGGGCAATGAGCAGTTCTTC

j_call: TRBJ2-1
clone_size: few
v_call: TRBV20-1
d_call: TRBD2
cdr3_aa: CSARLARSSGRGNEQFF
cdr3_nt: TGCAGTGCAAGACTAGCGAGGTCTAGTGGTCGGGGCAATGAGCAGTTCTTC

j_call: TRBJ1-4
clone_size: many
v_call: TRBV7-2
d_call: -
cdr3_aa: CASSWGLGEKLFF
cdr3_nt: TGTGCCAGCAGCTGGGGTTTGGGAGAAAAACTGTTTTTT

j_call: TRBJ2-7
clone_size: few
v_call: TRBV20-1
d_call: -
cdr3_aa: CSARGPLPGYEQYF
cdr3_nt: TGCAGTGCTAGAGGGCCTCTACCAGGATACGAGCAGTACTTC

j_call: TRBJ2-5
clone_size: few
v_call: TRBV5-1
d_call: TRBD2
cdr3_aa: CASSPQTSGSETQYF
cdr3_nt: TGCGCCAGCAGTCCCCAGACTAGCGGGAGCGAGACCCAGTACTTC

j_call: TRBJ2-4
clone_size: -
v_call: TRBV20-1
d_call: -
cdr3_aa: CSARSRTPAKNIQYF
cdr3_nt: TGCAGTGCTAGATCCCGTACCCCAGCCAAAAACATTCAGTACTTC

j_call: TRBJ1-1
clone_size: few
v_call: TRBV29-1
d_call: -
cdr3_aa: CSVELQGNTEAFF
cdr3_nt: TGCAGCGTCGAATTACAGGGGAACACTGAAGCTTTCTTT

j_call: TRBJ2-1
clone_size: -
v_call: TRBV28
d_call: -
cdr3_aa: CASMYPGGEQFF
cdr3_nt: TGTGCCAGCATGTACCCAGGAGGTGAGCAGTTCTTC

j_call: TRBJ1-2
clone_size: -
v_call: TRBV5-1
d_call: -
cdr3_aa: CASSLEGGTGVGYTF
cdr3_nt: TGCGCCAGCAGCTTGGAGGGCGGGACGGGAGTCGGCTACACCTTC

j_call: TRBJ2-1
clone_size: few
v_call: TRBV28
d_call: -
cdr3_aa: CASKVFHEQFF
cdr3_nt: TGTGCCAGCAAGGTTTTCCATGAGCAGTTCTTC

j_call: TRBJ1-4
clone_size: few
v_call: TRBV25-1
d_call: -
cdr3_aa: CASSEYSGGDFDEKLFF
cdr3_nt: TGTGCCAGCAGTGAATATTCTGGGGGCGACTTTGATGAAAAACTGTTTTTT

j_call: TRBJ2-1
clone_size: once
v_call: TRBV10-3
d_call: -
cdr3_aa: CAISESTGGGNEQFF
cdr3_nt: TGTGCCATCAGTGAGTCAACCGGGGGAGGTAATGAGCAGTTCTTC

j_call: TRBJ1-5
clone_size: -
v_call: TRBV20-1
d_call: -
cdr3_aa: CSARGVQGDWLNQPQHF
cdr3_nt: TGCAGTGCTAGAGGGGTACAGGGAGATTGGCTTAATCAGCCCCAGCATTTT

j_call: TRBJ1-6
clone_size: -
v_call: TRBV14
d_call: -
cdr3_aa: CASSQERVAPLHF
cdr3_nt: TGTGCCAGCAGCCAAGAAAGGGTTGCGCCCCTCCACTTT

j_call: TRBJ2-7
clone_size: -
v_call: TRBV21-1
d_call: -
cdr3_aa: CASSNARPGLENHRRPHEQYF
cdr3_nt: TGTGCCAGCAGCAACGCCAGACCGGGACTAGAGAACCACCGAAGACCCCACGAGCAGTACTTC

j_call: TRBJ2-1
clone_size: many
v_call: TRBV20-1
d_call: TRBD2
cdr3_aa: CSASDPLAGGYNEQFF
cdr3_nt: TGCAGTGCTAGCGACCCACTAGCGGGAGGATACAATGAGCAGTTCTTC

j_call: TRBJ2-3
clone_size: -
v_call: TRBV20-1
d_call: -
cdr3_aa: CSASVSAGSTDTQYF
cdr3_nt: TGCAGTGCTAGTGTTTCGGCGGGCAGCACAGATACGCAGTATTTT

j_call: TRBJ1-6
clone_size: -
v_call: TRBV7-2
d_call: -
cdr3_aa: CASSLLRLNSPLHF
cdr3_nt: TGTGCCAGCAGCTTACTGAGGCTTAACTCACCCCTCCACTTT

j_call: TRBJ2-1
clone_size: few
v_call: TRBV3-1
d_call: TRBD2
cdr3_aa: CASSPTSGVRNEQFF
cdr3_nt: TGTGCCAGCAGCCCTACTAGCGGGGTTAGAAATGAGCAGTTCTTC

j_call: TRBJ2-1
clone_size: -
v_call: TRBV20-1
d_call: -
cdr3_aa: CSASVQGLWDNEQFF
cdr3_nt: TGCAGTGCTAGCGTCCAGGGGCTATGGGACAATGAGCAGTTCTTC

j_call: TRBJ1-3
clone_size: -
v_call: TRBV14
d_call: -
cdr3_aa: CASSQDRVNTIYF
cdr3_nt: TGTGCCAGCAGCCAAGACAGGGTCAACACCATATATTTT

j_call: TRBJ1-4
clone_size: -
v_call: TRBV28
d_call: -
cdr3_aa: CASSLRWNEKLFF
cdr3_nt: TGTGCCAGCAGTTTAAGGTGGAATGAAAAACTGTTTTTT

j_call: TRBJ1-6
clone_size: -
v_call: TRBV19
d_call: -
cdr3_aa: CASSPILVRSNSPLHF
cdr3_nt: TGTGCCAGTAGCCCCATCCTTGTTCGGTCCAATTCACCCCTCCACTTT

j_call: TRBJ2-4
clone_size: -
v_call: TRBV18
d_call: TRBD2
cdr3_aa: CASSPRTSEQNIQYF
cdr3_nt: TGTGCCAGCTCACCTAGGACTAGCGAACAAAACATTCAGTACTTC

j_call: TRBJ2-1
clone_size: -
v_call: TRBV20-1
d_call: -
cdr3_aa: CSASDQVNEQFF
cdr3_nt: TGCAGTGCCAGTGACCAAGTCAACGAGCAGTTCTTC

j_call: TRBJ1-4
clone_size: -
v_call: TRBV7-9
d_call: -
cdr3_aa: CASSLEGGEKLFF
cdr3_nt: TGTGCCAGCAGCTTAGAAGGGGGTGAAAAACTGTTTTTT

j_call: TRBJ2-7
clone_size: -
v_call: TRBV12-3/TRBV12-4
d_call: -
cdr3_aa: CASSWDTPYEQYF
cdr3_nt: TGTGCCAGCAGTTGGGACACTCCCTACGAGCAGTACTTC

j_call: TRBJ2-1
clone_size: -
v_call: TRBV3-1
d_call: TRBD2
cdr3_aa: CASSLTTGTSGRGSYNEQFF
cdr3_nt: TGTGCCAGCAGCCTAACTACCGGGACTAGCGGGCGGGGGTCCTACAATGAGCAGTTCTTC

j_call: TRBJ1-1
clone_size: -
v_call: TRBV20-1
d_call: -
cdr3_aa: CSAPLRGVNTEAFF
cdr3_nt: TGCAGTGCTCCCCTCAGGGGCGTGAACACTGAAGCTTTCTTT

j_call: TRBJ1-1
clone_size: -
v_call: TRBV28
d_call: -
cdr3_aa: CAATLRRGGRTEAFF
cdr3_nt: TGTGCCGCTACCTTACGCCGGGGAGGACGCACTGAAGCTTTCTTT

j_call: TRBJ1-4
clone_size: -
v_call: TRBV5-4
d_call: -
cdr3_aa: CASSLSPSKGEKLFF
cdr3_nt: TGTGCCAGCAGCTTGTCCCCCTCCAAGGGCGAAAAACTGTTTTTT

j_call: TRBJ1-1
clone_size: many
v_call: TRBV5-1
d_call: -
cdr3_aa: CASSRLEFDTEAFF
cdr3_nt: TGCGCCAGCAGCCGTCTCGAGTTCGACACTGAAGCTTTCTTT

j_call: TRBJ2-5
clone_size: -
v_call: TRBV29-1
d_call: TRBD2
cdr3_aa: CSVETSGRAETQYF
cdr3_nt: TGCAGCGTTGAGACTAGCGGGAGGGCAGAGACCCAGTACTTC